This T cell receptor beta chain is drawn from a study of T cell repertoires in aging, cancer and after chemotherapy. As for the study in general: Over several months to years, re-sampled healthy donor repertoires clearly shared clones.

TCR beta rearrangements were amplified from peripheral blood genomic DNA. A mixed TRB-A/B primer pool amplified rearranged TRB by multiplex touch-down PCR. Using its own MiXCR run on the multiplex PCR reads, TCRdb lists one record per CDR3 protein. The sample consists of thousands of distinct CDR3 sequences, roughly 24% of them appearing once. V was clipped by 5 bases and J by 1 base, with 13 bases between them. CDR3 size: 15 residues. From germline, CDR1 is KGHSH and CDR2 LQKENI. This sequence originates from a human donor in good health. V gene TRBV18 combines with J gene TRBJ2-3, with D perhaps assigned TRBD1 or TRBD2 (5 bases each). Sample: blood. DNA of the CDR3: TGTGCCAGCTCAGCAGAATTGGGGGGCACAGATACGCAGTATTTT. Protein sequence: CASSAELGGTDTQYF.